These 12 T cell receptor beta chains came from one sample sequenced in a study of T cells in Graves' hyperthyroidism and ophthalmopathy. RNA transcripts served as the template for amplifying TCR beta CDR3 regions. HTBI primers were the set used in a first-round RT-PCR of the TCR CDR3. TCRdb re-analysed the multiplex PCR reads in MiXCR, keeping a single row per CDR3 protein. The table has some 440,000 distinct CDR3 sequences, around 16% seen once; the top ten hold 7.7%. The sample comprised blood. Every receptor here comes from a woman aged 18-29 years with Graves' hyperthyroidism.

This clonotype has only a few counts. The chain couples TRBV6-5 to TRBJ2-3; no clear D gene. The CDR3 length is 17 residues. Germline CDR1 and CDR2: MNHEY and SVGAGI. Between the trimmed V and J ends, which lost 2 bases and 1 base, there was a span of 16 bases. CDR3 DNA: TGTGCCAGCAGTTACGTGACACCGGCTTCGGGCACAGATACGCAGTATTTT. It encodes CASSYVTPASGTDTQYF.

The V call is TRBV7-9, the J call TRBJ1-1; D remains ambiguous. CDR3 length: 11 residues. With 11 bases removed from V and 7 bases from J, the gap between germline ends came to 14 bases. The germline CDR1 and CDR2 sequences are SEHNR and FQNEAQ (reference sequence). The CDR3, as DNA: TGTGCCTCTGATATGGGTGGTGAAGCTTTCTTT. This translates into CASDMGGEAFF.

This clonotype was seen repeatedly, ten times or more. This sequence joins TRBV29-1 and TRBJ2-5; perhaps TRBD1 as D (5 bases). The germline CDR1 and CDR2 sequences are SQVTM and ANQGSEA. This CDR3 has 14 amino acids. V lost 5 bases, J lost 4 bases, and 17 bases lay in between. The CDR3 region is CSVCKDPQGETQYF. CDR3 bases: TGCAGCGTTTGTAAGGATCCTCAGGGAGAGACCCAGTACTTC.

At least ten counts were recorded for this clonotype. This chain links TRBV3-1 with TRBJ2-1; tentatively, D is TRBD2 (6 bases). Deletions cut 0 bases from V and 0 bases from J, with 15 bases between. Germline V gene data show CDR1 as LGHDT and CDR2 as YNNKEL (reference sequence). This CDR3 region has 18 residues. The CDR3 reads CASSQEFGGFSSYNEQFF. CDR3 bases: TGTGCCAGCAGCCAAGAGTTCGGGGGATTTAGCTCCTACAATGAGCAGTTCTTC.

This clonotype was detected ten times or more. The CDR3 nucleotides are TGTGCCAGCAGAGGGTCGGACAGGAGCTCCTACGAGCAGTACTTC. It is translated as CASRGSDRSSYEQYF. The chain has TRBV28 and TRBJ2-7; 7 bases are shared with TRBD1. V lost 6 bases and J lost 0; bases outside the gene matches: 8. Germline CDR1 and CDR2: MDHEN and SYDVKM. The CDR3 extends over 15 amino acids.

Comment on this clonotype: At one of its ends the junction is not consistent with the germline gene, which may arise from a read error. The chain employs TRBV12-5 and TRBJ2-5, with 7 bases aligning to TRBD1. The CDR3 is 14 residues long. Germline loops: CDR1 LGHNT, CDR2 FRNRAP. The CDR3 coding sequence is TGTGCTAGTGGACCCCGGGACAGAGAAGAGACACAGTACTTC. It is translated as CASGPRDREETQYF.

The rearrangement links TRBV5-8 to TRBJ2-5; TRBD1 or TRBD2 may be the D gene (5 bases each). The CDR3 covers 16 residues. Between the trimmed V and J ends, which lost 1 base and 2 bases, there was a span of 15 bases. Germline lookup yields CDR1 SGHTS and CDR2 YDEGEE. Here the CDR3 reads CASSLILGTGQETQYF. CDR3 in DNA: TGTGCCAGCAGCTTGATCCTTGGGACGGGGCAAGAGACCCAGTACTTC.

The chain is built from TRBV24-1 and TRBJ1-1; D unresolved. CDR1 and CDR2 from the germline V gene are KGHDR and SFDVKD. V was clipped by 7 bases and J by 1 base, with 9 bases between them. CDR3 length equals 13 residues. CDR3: CATSLAGNTEAFF. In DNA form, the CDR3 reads TGTGCCACCAGCCTGGCCGGGAACACTGAAGCTTTCTTT.

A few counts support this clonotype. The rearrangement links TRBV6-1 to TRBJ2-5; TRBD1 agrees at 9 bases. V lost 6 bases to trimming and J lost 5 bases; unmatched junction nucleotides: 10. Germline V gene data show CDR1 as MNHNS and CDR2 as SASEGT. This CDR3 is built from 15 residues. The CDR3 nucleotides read TGTGCCAGCAGCTTGACAGGGGGTGACGGGGAGACCCAGTACTTC. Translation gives CASSLTGGDGETQYF.

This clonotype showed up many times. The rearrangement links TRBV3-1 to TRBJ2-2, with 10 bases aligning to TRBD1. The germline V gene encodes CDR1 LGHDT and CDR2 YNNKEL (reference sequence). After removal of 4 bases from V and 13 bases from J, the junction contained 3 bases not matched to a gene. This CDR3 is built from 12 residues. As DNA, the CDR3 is TGTGCCAGCAGCCGCGGGGACAGGGGGCTGTTTTTT. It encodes CASSRGDRGLFF.

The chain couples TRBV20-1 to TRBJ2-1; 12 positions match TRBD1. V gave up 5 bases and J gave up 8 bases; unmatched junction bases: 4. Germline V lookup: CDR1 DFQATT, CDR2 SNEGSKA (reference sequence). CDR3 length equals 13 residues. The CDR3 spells CSALGQGADEQFF. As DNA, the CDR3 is TGCAGTGCTTTGGGACAGGGGGCAGATGAGCAGTTCTTC.

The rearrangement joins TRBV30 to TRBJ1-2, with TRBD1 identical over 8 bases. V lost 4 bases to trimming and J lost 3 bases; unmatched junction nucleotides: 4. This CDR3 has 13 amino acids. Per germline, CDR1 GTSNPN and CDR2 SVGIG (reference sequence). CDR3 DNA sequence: TGTGCCTGGACCTCAGGGGGCGACTATGGCTACACCTTC. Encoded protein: CAWTSGGDYGYTF.